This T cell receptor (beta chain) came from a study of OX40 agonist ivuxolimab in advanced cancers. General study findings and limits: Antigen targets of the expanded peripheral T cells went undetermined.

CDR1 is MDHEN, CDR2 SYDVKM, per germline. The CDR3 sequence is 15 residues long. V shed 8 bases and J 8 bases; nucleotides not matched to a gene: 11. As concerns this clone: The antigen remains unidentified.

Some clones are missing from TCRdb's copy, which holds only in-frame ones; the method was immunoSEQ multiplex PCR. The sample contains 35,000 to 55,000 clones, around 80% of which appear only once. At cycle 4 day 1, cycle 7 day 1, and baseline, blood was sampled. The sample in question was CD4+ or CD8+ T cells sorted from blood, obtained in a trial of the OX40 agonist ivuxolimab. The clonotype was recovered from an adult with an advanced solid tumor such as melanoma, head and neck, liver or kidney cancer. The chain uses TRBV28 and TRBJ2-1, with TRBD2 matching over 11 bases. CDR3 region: CASGGLAGGRYEQFF. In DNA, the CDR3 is TGTGCCAGCGGGGGCCTAGCGGGAGGCCGCTATGAGCAGTTCTTC.